The 26 T cell receptor beta chains in this list originate from one sample, sequenced in a study of cytomegalovirus exposure and HLA in healthy donors (dated by TCRdb to the late 2010s). The library was prepared using the immunoSEQ multiplex PCR assay. This immuneACCESS table, as held by TCRdb, lists in-frame sequences with V and J called but not all clones. Of the missing ones, under half trace to an unresolved V gene in checked studies; the others have no known cause. For this sample the table gives hundreds of thousands of clones, of which about 90% were detected only once. The ten largest make up 1% to 1.5% of the sample. The sequenced material came from PBMCs. These receptors originate from a woman in her 30s in good health and CMV-seropositive.

The chain employs TRBV6-4 and TRBJ2-1, with 8 bases lining up with TRBD2. CDR1 is MRHNA and CDR2 is SNTAGT in the germline V gene. The CDR3 has 17 amino acids. The junction had 12 bases not matched to a gene; V was cut back by 5 bases and J by 3 bases. The DNA for the CDR3 is TGTGCCAGCAGTCCCGCCGGGGCTAGCGGGTTCTACAATGAGCAGTTCTTC. This codes for CASSPAGASGFYNEQFF.

The chain has TRBV27 and TRBJ2-1, with TRBD1 identical over 7 bases. The germline gives CDR1 MNHEY, CDR2 SMNVEV (reference sequence). V trimming: 0 bases; J trimming: 6 bases; junction bases outside the gene matches: 11. This CDR3 contains 17 residues. CDR3 in DNA: TGTGCCAGCAGTTTATCCCCACCCGGGACAGATACCAATGAGCAGTTCTTC. It encodes CASSLSPPGTDTNEQFF.

This chain joins TRBV19 and TRBJ2-1; no clear D gene. Germline loops: CDR1 LNHDA, CDR2 SQIVND (reference sequence). The CDR3 sequence is 16 residues long. Trimming cost V 0 bases and J 9 bases, with 18 bases left between them. The CDR3 spells CASSIDGSTARSEQFF. CDR3 nucleotides: TGTGCCAGTAGTATAGATGGGTCCACCGCGAGGAGTGAGCAGTTCTTC.

This chain links TRBV21-1 with TRBJ1-2; TRBD1 reflects the table's D call only, with no check against the DNA. TRBV21-1 is noted as a pseudogene. CDR3 size: 13 residues. CDR3 sequence (DNA): TGTGCCAGCAGCAAATGGTCAGGGTCTGGCTACACCTTC. This gives the protein CASSKWSGSGYTF.

This clone was counted between two and nine times. V usage is TRBV10-3 and J usage is TRBJ1-2; D ambiguous. The CDR3 spans 10 residues. Germline lookup yields CDR1 ENHRY and CDR2 SYGVKD. Trimming took 8 bases from V and 11 from J, leaving 12 bases between them. CDR3 sequence reads: CAIRNLLYTF. Here the CDR3 DNA reads TGTGCCATCCGAAACTTGCTGTACACCTTC.

The rearrangement links TRBV7-8 to TRBJ2-3; the D is unclear. The CDR3 is 12 residues long. Between the trimmed V and J ends, which lost 1 base and 6 bases, there was a span of 5 bases. Germline V lookup: CDR1 SGHVS, CDR2 FQNEAQ. The CDR3 DNA is TGTGCCAGCAGCTTAGTACACGATACGCAGTATTTT. As protein: CASSLVHDTQYF. The complete variable domain, with remaining parts taken from reference TRBV7-8 and TRBJ2-3, reads GAGVSQSPRYKVAKRGQDVALRCDPISGHVSLFWYQQALGQGPEFLTYFQNEAQLDKSGLPSDRFFAERPEGSVSTLKIQRTQQEDSAVYLCASSLVHDTQYFGPGTRLTVL.

The chain recombines TRBV5-1 with TRBJ2-3; no firm D call. The germline V gene has CDR1 SGHRS and CDR2 YFSETQ. This CDR3 has 15 amino acids. V was cut by 0 bases and J by 5 bases, with 13 bases left in between. In DNA, the CDR3 is TGCGCCAGCAGCTTGGTTGCAGTCCGACAAGATACGCAGTATTTT. The encoded protein is CASSLVAVRQDTQYF.

The V gene is TRBV5-5, the J gene TRBJ1-2; unclear D gene. CDR3 size: 15 residues. The germline V and J ends were trimmed by 0 bases and 8 bases, with 17 bases remaining between them. The germline gives CDR1 SGHKS, CDR2 YYEKEE (reference sequence). For the CDR3, the DNA is TGTGCCAGCAGCTTGGGGGCTGGAAGTGGTGAAGGCTACACCTTC. It codes for CASSLGAGSGEGYTF.

The V gene is TRBV7-2, the J gene TRBJ2-1; 14 bases agree with TRBD2. The trim removed 5 bases at V and 11 bases at J, leaving 14 bases unmatched. Per the germline V gene, CDR1 is SGHTA and CDR2 is FQGNSA. The CDR3 is 17 amino acids. The CDR3: CASSQGLAGAPPGKQFF. Here the CDR3 DNA reads TGTGCCAGCAGCCAGGGACTAGCGGGGGCCCCTCCCGGGAAGCAGTTCTTC.

In regard to this clone: One end of the junction does not line up with germline, which may come from a read error. The rearrangement links TRBV7-7 to TRBJ1-1; D gene unclear. There are 13 residues in the CDR3. The V gene's germline CDR1 is SSHAT and CDR2 FNYEAQ (reference sequence). CDR3 nucleotide sequence: TGTGCTAGCAGCCTGTCGAGGAGTGCTGAAGCTTTCTTT. Translating it yields CASSLSRSAEAFF.

The sample holds one count of this clone. V is TRBV5-6 and J is TRBJ2-5; 9 nucleotides agree with TRBD2. V gave up 4 bases and J gave up 5 bases; unmatched junction bases: 18. This CDR3 comprises 18 residues. CDR1 and CDR2 from the germline V gene are SGHDT and YYEEEE. The CDR3 reads CASSITGTSPYVAETQYF. As DNA, the CDR3 is TGTGCCAGCAGCATAACCGGGACTAGCCCTTACGTAGCGGAGACCCAGTACTTC.

V gene TRBV6-6 combines with J gene TRBJ2-7; TRBD1 aligns across 8 bases. Germline CDR1 and CDR2: MNHNY and SVGAGI (reference sequence). V was clipped by 2 bases and J by 0 bases; unmatched bases: 6. There are 16 residues in the CDR3. The CDR3 bases are TGTGCCAGCAGTTACCTGGGACAGGAGGCCTCCTACGAGCAGTACTTC. This sequence encodes CASSYLGQEASYEQYF.

The J gene is TRBJ2-7, the V gene TRBV7-8; D is possibly TRBD2 (6 bases). The CDR3 runs 14 residues. The V and J ends lost 3 bases and 1 base respectively, with 10 bases between them. Germline V gives CDR1 SGHVS, CDR2 FQNEAQ. CDR3 bases: TGTGCCAGCAGCTTTTGGCGGGATTCCTACGAGCAGTACTTC. It translates to CASSFWRDSYEQYF.

The rearrangement joins TRBV28 to TRBJ1-3; D gene uncertain. The CDR3 has 12 residues. Per the germline V gene, CDR1 is MDHEN and CDR2 is SYDVKM. Written as DNA, the CDR3 is TGTGCGTCCGAGTCGACTGGAAACACCATATATTTT. Protein product: CASESTGNTIYF.

This clone was found once. The chain employs TRBV5-6 and TRBJ1-4; 7 positions match TRBD1. V shed 1 base, J shed 1 base, and the junction held 13 bases outside the gene matches. The CDR3 spans 19 residues. The V gene's germline CDR1 is SGHDT and CDR2 YYEEEE. CDR3 coding DNA: TGTGCCAGCAGCTTGATTGAGACAGGGTTGGTCGGAACTAATGAAAAACTGTTTTTT. It translates to CASSLIETGLVGTNEKLFF.

For this clone: Distinct nucleotide sequences in the sample also encode this CDR3. This chain links TRBV7-9 with TRBJ1-3; D not certain. V was pared by 3 bases and J by 2 bases, with 8 bases between. The CDR3 covers 14 residues. Germline assignment: CDR1 SEHNR and CDR2 FQNEAQ (reference sequence). The CDR3 nucleotides are TGTGCCAGCAGCTTGTCCGGGGCTGGAAACACCATATATTTT. It translates to CASSLSGAGNTIYF.

The V gene is TRBV21-1, the J gene TRBJ1-2; TRBD1, the table's D call, lacks a check against the DNA. TRBV21-1 is classified as a pseudogene. There are 18 residues in the CDR3. CDR3 coding DNA: TGTGCCAGCAGCGCGCCTCCAAGAAGGGGGCACGTAGACTATGGCTACACCTTC. Translated, it gives CASSAPPRRGHVDYGYTF.

The rearrangement joins TRBV27 to TRBJ2-5, with TRBD1 matching 9 bases. The V gene end was trimmed by 5 bases and the J gene end by 5 bases; junction bases not matched to a gene: 9. This CDR3 is built from 15 residues. Germline CDR1 reads MNHEY; CDR2 reads SMNVEV (reference sequence). This chain's CDR3 is CASSPLGQGGETQYF. CDR3 nucleotides: TGTGCCAGCAGTCCCCTGGGACAGGGCGGGGAGACCCAGTACTTC.

The chain is built from TRBV2 and TRBJ1-1; no definite D call. Germline V gene sequence: CDR1 SNHLY, CDR2 FYNNEI. V lost 11 bases and J 4 bases, leaving 20 bases between the germline ends. The CDR3 contains 14 residues. The CDR3 DNA reads TGTGCCGGCGACCTCTCCGGAGGAGGCACTGAAGCTTTCTTT. This sequence encodes CAGDLSGGGTEAFF.

The rearrangement links TRBV27 to TRBJ2-5; 9 bases are shared with TRBD2. Germline trimming cut 5 bases from V and 4 bases from J; bases unmatched to any gene: 2. CDR1 and CDR2 (germline): MNHEY, SMNVEV (reference sequence). The length of the CDR3 is 13 residues. The CDR3 DNA reads TGTGCCAGCAGTCGAGCGGGAGGAGAGACCCAGTACTTC. Translated, it gives CASSRAGGETQYF.

Only one count was recorded for this clone. CDR3 coding DNA: TGTGCCAGCAGTAAAGAGGGACAGGGCCCAACCGGGGAGCTGTTTTTT. Its protein is CASSKEGQGPTGELFF. This chain uses TRBV6-1 with TRBJ2-2, with 9 bases that match TRBD1. Germline CDR1 MNHNS, CDR2 SASEGT. Trimming removed 5 bases from V and 5 bases from J; junction bases left unmatched: 9. The CDR3 contains 16 residues.

The chain is built from TRBV5-1 and TRBJ2-7; TRBD1 might be the D (6 bases). CDR3 length equals 15 residues. Germline V gene sequence: CDR1 SGHRS, CDR2 YFSETQ. The ends were cut back, 6 bases at V and 4 bases at J, with 20 bases in the middle. The DNA for the CDR3 is TGCGCCAGCACCCACTCCGAGGGGGAATCATACGAGCAGTACTTC. Its protein is CASTHSEGESYEQYF. Full variable domain (remainder filled in from reference TRBV5-1 and TRBJ2-7): KAGVTQTPRYLIKTRGQQVTLSCSPISGHRSVSWYQQTPGQGLQFLFEYFSETQRNKGNFPGRFSGRQFSNSRSEMNVSTLELGDSALYLCASTHSEGESYEQYFGPGTRLTVT.

V is TRBV6-1 and J is TRBJ2-3, with 14 positions matching TRBD2. V was pared by 6 bases and J by 4 bases, with 3 bases of the junction left unmatched. The germline gives CDR1 MNHNS, CDR2 SASEGT. This CDR3 spans 15 amino acids. Here the CDR3 reads CASSLTSGRADTQYF. CDR3 in DNA: TGTGCCAGCAGCCTGACTAGCGGGAGGGCAGATACGCAGTATTTT.

The V and J genes are TRBV30 and TRBJ2-5; 10 positions agree with TRBD2. Trimming took 4 bases from V and 5 from J; bases not matched to a gene: 4. The germline V gene encodes CDR1 GTSNPN and CDR2 SVGIG (reference sequence). There are 13 residues in the CDR3. In DNA form, the CDR3 reads TGTGCCTGGATCCCAGCGGGAGGGGAGACCCAGTACTTC. It specifies CAWIPAGGETQYF.

The chain employs TRBV6-6 and TRBJ2-7; 9 nucleotides line up with TRBD1. The CDR3 has 15 amino acids. V lost 0 bases and J lost 2; bases outside the gene matches: 2. The V gene's germline CDR1 is MNHNY and CDR2 SVGAGI (reference sequence). The CDR3 loop is CASSYSRTGAYEQYF. CDR3 sequence (DNA): TGTGCCAGCAGTTACTCTAGGACAGGGGCCTACGAGCAGTACTTC.

The chain recombines TRBV2 with TRBJ2-1, with D perhaps TRBD1 (6 bases). The CDR3 is 13 amino acids. V was pared by 7 bases and J by 6 bases, with 13 bases between. The germline V gene encodes CDR1 SNHLY and CDR2 FYNNEI. CDR3 nucleotides: TGTGCCAGCACGGCAGGGGAGAGCAATGAGCAGTTCTTC. Amino acid sequence: CASTAGESNEQFF. The entire variable domain, with the rest obtained from reference TRBV2 and TRBJ2-1, is as follows: EPEVTQTPSHQVTQMGQEVILRCVPISNHLYFYWYRQILGQKVEFLVSFYNNEISEKSEIFDDQFSVERPDGSNFTLKIRSTKLEDSAMYFCASTAGESNEQFFGPGTRLTVL.